This TCR beta chain was documented in a study of blood T cell repertoires in COVID-19. As for the study in general: Spain, Italy and the United States supplied samples that represented acute and convalescent COVID-19. PBMCs, B-cell-depleted T cells, or T cells were the source of the cDNA or gDNA that made up the material.

This CDR3 is built from 15 residues. With 6 bases clipped from V and 0 bases from J, the junction kept 6 bases outside the gene matches. The germline gives CDR1 MNHEY, CDR2 SVGAGI. As processed by the authors: By means of reference gene primer amplification, nucleated cell counts were estimated. This table comes from immunoSEQ multiplex PCR, and its TCRdb copy is limited to in-frame clones, with some not included. The V and J calls and the clone size are those of that table, but D and trimming were determined from the DNA. The sample shows approximately 300,000 clones, roughly nine tenths of them seen only once.

This receptor was taken from a woman aged 45-65 years who had recovered from COVID-19. The sequencing input was peripheral blood. The V gene is TRBV6-5, the J gene TRBJ2-7; 9 positions match TRBD2. The CDR3 DNA is TGTGCCAGCAGCCTCGGACTAGCGCGCTCCTACGAGCAGTACTTC. Protein product: CASSLGLARSYEQYF.